A single sample gave rise to the 25 T cell receptor beta chains below, sequenced in a study of T-cell memory formation after mild COVID-19 (dated by TCRdb to 2020 to 2022). The method was 5' RACE. The instrument was an Illumina NovaSeq 6000. The raw public data were reprocessed by TCRdb itself: fastp quality trimming at Q25, MiXCR clonotype calling, in-frame beta chains only. For every CDR3 protein sequence, its rows merge into one entry that carries the most common genes and DNA. Here the sample has 49,000 or so distinct CDR3 sequences; about 7.3% occur a single time. The ten largest account for 1.4% of the sample. Source material: PBMCs or a T cell subset sorted from them (not recorded which). All receptors derive from a man younger than 30 who had mild COVID-19 (a few samples of this study predate the infection). The sample titles of this study are shuffled in the database, so cell type and time point are left out; the donor was told from shared clones.

The V gene is TRBV6-5, the J gene TRBJ1-2; perhaps TRBD1 as D (5 bases). The CDR3 runs to 16 residues. V was trimmed by 6 bases and J by 5 bases, leaving 22 bases between them. CDR1 and CDR2 (germline): MNHEY, SVGAGI. CDR3 DNA sequence: TGTGCCAGCAGAACCAGGTGGTCTAGGGGCCCGTATGGCTACACCTTC. The encoded protein is CASRTRWSRGPYGYTF.

This chain links TRBV7-3 with TRBJ2-7; TRBD1 matches at 12 bases. The CDR3 sequence is 15 residues long. The trim removed 5 bases at V and 7 bases at J, leaving 9 bases unmatched. CDR1 SGHTA and CDR2 FQGTGA come from the germline V gene. This chain's CDR3 is CASSRSGQGAREQYF. In nucleotides, the CDR3 is TGTGCCAGCAGCCGATCGGGACAGGGGGCGCGAGAGCAGTACTTC.

The genes are TRBV20-1 and TRBJ1-2; D not certain. The CDR3 is 14 residues long. CDR1 is DFQATT, CDR2 SNEGSKA, per germline (reference sequence). Trimming shortened V by 6 bases and J by 7 bases, and 21 bases separated the two germline ends. CDR3 DNA sequence: TGCAGTGCCAACTCAAATTGGGGAGTTGGTGGCTACACCTTC. This sequence encodes CSANSNWGVGGYTF.

This clonotype was seen at least ten times. V is TRBV7-9 and J is TRBJ2-5; TRBD2 aligns across 9 bases. V dropped 7 bases and J dropped 6; count of bases not matched to a gene: 6. Germline values: CDR1 SEHNR, CDR2 FQNEAQ (reference sequence). The CDR3 spans 13 residues. The CDR3: CASTLAGIQTQYF. The CDR3 bases are TGTGCCAGCACCCTAGCGGGGATTCAGACCCAGTACTTC.

At least ten counts were recorded for this clonotype. The J gene is TRBJ2-5, the V gene TRBV5-5, with 11 positions matching TRBD2. Unmatched junction bases numbered 4, after V lost 1 base and J lost 5 bases. This CDR3 is built from 15 residues. Per germline, CDR1 SGHKS and CDR2 YYEKEE (reference sequence). In DNA form, the CDR3 reads TGTGCCAGCAGCTTGAATAGCGGGGGGGCCGAGACCCAGTACTTC. Amino acid sequence: CASSLNSGGAETQYF.

CDR3 sequence: CASRSSAGHYNEQFF. The CDR3 region has the DNA TGTGCCAGCAGAAGCAGCGCGGGGCACTACAATGAGCAGTTCTTC. The chain links TRBV12-3 or TRBV12-4 to TRBJ2-1; tentatively, D is TRBD2 (6 bases). The CDR3 totals 15 residues. V dropped 6 bases and J dropped 3 bases, with 15 bases sitting between them.

This clonotype was counted at least ten times. The genes are TRBV6-1 and TRBJ2-3; 8 bases map to TRBD1. The germline V gene encodes CDR1 MNHNS and CDR2 SASEGT. With V trimmed by 6 bases and J by 3 bases, 11 bases remained unmatched. The CDR3 length is 16 residues. The CDR3 loop reads CASRTRTGLLTDTQYF. The CDR3 DNA reads TGTGCCAGCAGGACGCGGACAGGGCTCCTGACAGATACGCAGTATTTT.

The chain employs TRBV7-9 and TRBJ2-1; 8 bases match TRBD2. Trimming at V came to 0 bases and at J to 8 bases, leaving 9 bases not matched to a gene. Germline assignment: CDR1 SEHNR and CDR2 FQNEAQ (reference sequence). The length of the CDR3 is 16 residues. The DNA for the CDR3 is TGTGCCAGCAGCTTAGCGACTTGGCGGGAGGTCGATGAGCAGTTCTTC. Encoded protein: CASSLATWREVDEQFF.

A few counts support this clonotype. The gene calls are TRBV28 and TRBJ2-1; D perhaps matches TRBD1 (7 bases). The ends were cut back, 4 bases at V and 11 bases at J, with 12 bases in the middle. The CDR3 is 12 amino acids. The V gene's germline CDR1 is MDHEN and CDR2 SYDVKM. CDR3 region: CASSSQGGQQFF. The CDR3 DNA sequence: TGTGCCAGCAGTTCTCAGGGGGGCCAGCAGTTCTTC.

This sequence joins TRBV7-2 and TRBJ1-1; no definite D call. Trimming left V 3 bases short and J 0 bases short, with 14 bases between. The germline V gene has CDR1 SGHTA and CDR2 FQGNSA. The CDR3 has 16 residues. The CDR3 region is CASSFFHAGLNTEAFF. The CDR3 DNA reads TGTGCCAGCAGCTTTTTCCATGCAGGATTGAACACTGAAGCTTTCTTT.

This clonotype has ten or more counts. The V and J genes are TRBV14 and TRBJ2-3; the match to TRBD2 covers 9 bases. This CDR3 is 16 amino acids long. Unmatched junction bases numbered 4, after V lost 1 base and J lost 2 bases. CDR1 SGHDN and CDR2 FVKESK come from the germline V gene. The CDR3 DNA is TGTGCCAGCAGCCAAGGCCTAGCGGGGCCCACAGATACGCAGTATTTT. The encoded protein is CASSQGLAGPTDTQYF.

In regard to this clonotype: A single base separates this from a much larger clone, so it may be a read error. This chain connects TRBV6-5 to TRBJ1-6, with D perhaps matching TRBD1 (5 bases). There are 15 residues in the CDR3. Germline CDR1 reads MNHEY; CDR2 reads SVGAGI. The CDR3 DNA reads TGTGCCAGCAGTTACAGGGGCTCCTATAATTCACCCATCCACTTT. Its protein product is CASSYRGSYNSPIHF.

The table lists this clonotype with a few counts. This chain connects TRBV7-2 to TRBJ2-7; the D call may be TRBD1 or TRBD2 (5 bases each). The germline V and J ends were trimmed by 6 bases and 6 bases, with 9 bases remaining between them. Germline V gene sequence: CDR1 SGHTA, CDR2 FQGNSA. The CDR3 covers 11 residues. CDR3 amino acids: CASRQGPEQYF. The CDR3 DNA reads as TGTGCCAGCAGGCAGGGACCCGAGCAGTACTTC.

This clonotype was observed many times. This rearrangement joins TRBV2 to TRBJ2-5; 12 nucleotides agree with TRBD2. With V trimmed by 6 bases and J by 5 bases, 7 bases remained unmatched. The CDR3 sequence is 15 residues long. Germline CDR1 reads SNHLY; CDR2 reads FYNNEI. CDR3: CASRGTSGRQETQYF. The CDR3, as DNA: TGTGCCAGCAGAGGGACTAGCGGGCGCCAGGAGACCCAGTACTTC.

A few counts support this clonotype. This chain links TRBV5-1 with TRBJ1-4; perhaps TRBD1 as D (5 bases). This CDR3 contains 14 residues. V lost 4 bases and J lost 2, with 9 bases in between. CDR1 and CDR2 (germline): SGHRS, YFSETQ. In DNA form, the CDR3 reads TGCGCCAGCAGCCCGGGGCCTACTAATGAAAAACTGTTTTTT. Encoded protein: CASSPGPTNEKLFF.

The chain employs TRBV7-2 and TRBJ1-3, with D perhaps matching TRBD1 (5 bases). The germline CDR1 and CDR2 sequences are SGHTA and FQGNSA. This CDR3 spans 13 amino acids. The V gene lost 5 bases and the J gene lost 7 bases, with 12 bases spanning the gap. The CDR3 bases are TGTGCCAGCAGCCAGGGCCTCGGGAACACCATATATTTT. It encodes CASSQGLGNTIYF.

The genes are TRBV7-3 and TRBJ2-2; 7 bases match TRBD1. The ends lost 3 bases at V and 6 bases at J; junction bases unmatched: 7. CDR3 length: 15 residues. CDR1 and CDR2 from the germline V gene are SGHTA and FQGTGA. For the CDR3, the DNA is TGTGCCAGCAGCTTTGCTGGGCAGGGGGCCGGGGAGCTGTTTTTT. This gives the protein CASSFAGQGAGELFF.

This clonotype occurred a few times. V and J are TRBV7-2 and TRBJ2-4; TRBD1 aligns across 8 bases. The CDR3 is 13 residues long. Per the germline V gene, CDR1 is SGHTA and CDR2 is FQGNSA. The V segment lost 5 bases and the J segment 10 bases; nucleotides outside the gene matches: 7. The CDR3: CASSHGQGKIQYF. As DNA, the CDR3 is TGTGCCAGCAGCCACGGACAGGGAAAGATTCAGTACTTC.

This clonotype was found a few times. The V call is TRBV9, the J call TRBJ1-2; tentative D call: TRBD1 (5 bases). V lost 3 bases and J 4 bases, leaving 19 bases between the germline ends. CDR1 SGDLS and CDR2 YYNGEE come from the germline V gene. CDR3 length: 16 residues. CDR3 residues: CASSAYGGQGVYGYTF. Here the CDR3 DNA reads TGTGCCAGCAGCGCTTATGGGGGTCAGGGAGTCTATGGCTACACCTTC. The whole variable domain, remainder taken from reference TRBV9 and TRBJ1-2, is DSGVTQTPKHLITATGQRVTLRCSPRSGDLSVYWYQQSLDQGLQFLIQYYNGEERAKGNILERFSAQQFPDLHSELNLSSLELGDSALYFCASSAYGGQGVYGYTFGSGTRLTVV.

This clonotype has ten or more counts. The chain recombines TRBV7-2 with TRBJ2-1; a possible D gene is TRBD2 (6 bases). The CDR3 has 14 residues. The V and J ends lost 1 base and 4 bases respectively, with 8 bases between them. Germline CDR1 is SGHTA and CDR2 is FQGNSA. The CDR3 here is CASSLGAGYNEQFF. Here the CDR3 DNA reads TGTGCCAGCAGCTTAGGGGCGGGGTACAATGAGCAGTTCTTC.

This clonotype was found many times. This chain joins TRBV7-2 and TRBJ2-3; D remains ambiguous. Looked up from germline, CDR1 is SGHTA and CDR2 is FQGNSA. Trimming pared 2 bases from V and 3 bases from J, leaving 3 bases between. This CDR3 spans 12 amino acids. CDR3 bases: TGTGCCAGCAGCTTATGGACAGATACGCAGTATTTT. Protein: CASSLWTDTQYF. The entire variable domain, with the rest obtained from reference TRBV7-2 and TRBJ2-3, is as follows: GAGVSQSPSNKVTEKGKDVELRCDPISGHTALYWYRQSLGQGLEFLIYFQGNSAPDKSGLPSDRFSAERTGGSVSTLTIQRTQQEDSAVYLCASSLWTDTQYFGPGTRLTVL.

By sample share, this clonotype is medium-sized. This sequence joins TRBV7-3 and TRBJ2-3, with D possibly matching TRBD2 (5 bases). The length of the CDR3 is 12 residues. The V gene lost 6 bases and the J gene lost 4 bases, with 8 bases spanning the gap. CDR1 and CDR2 (germline): SGHTA, FQGTGA. This CDR3 is CASSRGSDTQYF. CDR3 nucleotide sequence: TGTGCCAGCAGTCGGGGATCAGATACGCAGTATTTT.

This clonotype was picked up many times. This chain links TRBV6-5 with TRBJ2-7; TRBD1 is a possible D gene (6 bases). The CDR3 totals 15 residues. The V and J ends lost 0 bases and 1 base respectively, with 10 bases between them. Germline V gives CDR1 MNHEY, CDR2 SVGAGI. DNA for the CDR3: TGTGCCAGCAGTTACTCCGGGACAATGTCCTACGAGCAGTACTTC. Protein sequence: CASSYSGTMSYEQYF.

The chain couples TRBV7-8 to TRBJ1-1; no reliable D call. CDR3 size: 15 residues. The V gene's germline CDR1 is SGHVS and CDR2 FQNEAQ. With 1 base removed from V and 4 bases from J, the gap between germline ends came to 13 bases. This CDR3 is CASSLDGLLGTEAFF. The CDR3, as DNA: TGTGCCAGCAGCTTAGACGGGCTCCTGGGCACTGAAGCTTTCTTT.

This clonotype was observed a handful of times. This chain uses TRBV20-1 with TRBJ2-1; the match to TRBD2 covers 7 bases. The CDR3 is made up of 16 amino acids. The J segment lost 2 bases and the V segment lost 0 bases, leaving 7 bases of the junction unmatched. Per germline, CDR1 DFQATT and CDR2 SNEGSKA (reference sequence). The CDR3 DNA is TGCAGTGCTAGAGATAGTAAGGCGGGGGCCTACAATGAGCAGTTCTTC. Its translation: CSARDSKAGAYNEQFF.